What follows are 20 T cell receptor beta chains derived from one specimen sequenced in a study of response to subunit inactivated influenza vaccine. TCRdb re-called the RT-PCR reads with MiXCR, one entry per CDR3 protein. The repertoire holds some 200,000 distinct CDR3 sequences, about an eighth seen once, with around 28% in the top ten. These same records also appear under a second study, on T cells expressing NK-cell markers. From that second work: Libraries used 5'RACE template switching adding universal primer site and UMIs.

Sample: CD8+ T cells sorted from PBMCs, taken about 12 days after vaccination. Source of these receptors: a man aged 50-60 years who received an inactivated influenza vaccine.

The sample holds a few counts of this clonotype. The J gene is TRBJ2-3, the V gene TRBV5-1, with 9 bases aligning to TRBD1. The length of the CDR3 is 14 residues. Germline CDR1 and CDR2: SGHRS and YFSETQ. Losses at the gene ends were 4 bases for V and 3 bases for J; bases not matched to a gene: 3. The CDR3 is CASSPGQGTDTQYF. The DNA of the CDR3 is TGCGCCAGCAGCCCCGGACAGGGGACAGATACGCAGTATTTT.

CDR3 loop: CAIRNDSSPNYGYTF. In nucleotides, the CDR3 is TGTGCCATCAGAAATGACAGTAGCCCTAACTATGGCTACACCTTC. This sequence joins TRBV10-3 and TRBJ1-2; D may be TRBD1 (5 bases). The germline gives CDR1 ENHRY, CDR2 SYGVKD. The CDR3 has 15 amino acids. Trimming removed 6 bases at V and 0 bases at J, with 14 bases between.

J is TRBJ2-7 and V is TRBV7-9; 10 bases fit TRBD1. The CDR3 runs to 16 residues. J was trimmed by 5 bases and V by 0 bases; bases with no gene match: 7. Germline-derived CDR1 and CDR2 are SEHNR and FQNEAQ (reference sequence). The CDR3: CASSLAWGTGDNEQYF. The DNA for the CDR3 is TGTGCCAGCAGCTTAGCGTGGGGGACAGGGGATAACGAGCAGTACTTC.

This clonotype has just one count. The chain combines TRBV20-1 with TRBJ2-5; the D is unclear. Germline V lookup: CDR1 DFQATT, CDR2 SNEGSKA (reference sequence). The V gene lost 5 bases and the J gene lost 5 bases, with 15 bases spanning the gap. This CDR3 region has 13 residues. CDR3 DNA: TGCAGTGCTGACGGCCCCGGTTTGGAGACCCAGTACTTC. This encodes CSADGPGLETQYF.

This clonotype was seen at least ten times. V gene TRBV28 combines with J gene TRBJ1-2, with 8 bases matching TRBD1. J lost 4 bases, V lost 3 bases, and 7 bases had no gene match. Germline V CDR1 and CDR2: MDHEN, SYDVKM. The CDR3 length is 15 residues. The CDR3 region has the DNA TGTGCCAGCAGTTTCCTCACAGGGGGTTCCTATGGCTACACCTTC. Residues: CASSFLTGGSYGYTF.

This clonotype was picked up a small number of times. This CDR3 reads CASSLGGMTYEQYF. The CDR3 nucleotides are TGCGCCAGCAGCTTGGGAGGGATGACCTACGAGCAGTACTTC. The chain has TRBV5-1 and TRBJ2-7, with D tentatively TRBD2 (5 bases). Trimming cost V 0 bases and J 2 bases, with 9 bases left between them. The CDR3 is 14 residues long. The V gene's germline CDR1 is SGHRS and CDR2 YFSETQ.

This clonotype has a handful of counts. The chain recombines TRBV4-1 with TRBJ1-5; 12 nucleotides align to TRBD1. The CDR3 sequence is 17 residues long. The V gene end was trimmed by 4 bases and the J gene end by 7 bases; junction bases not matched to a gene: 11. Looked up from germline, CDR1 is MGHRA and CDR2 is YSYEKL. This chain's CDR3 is CASSLYLGQGAGQPQHF. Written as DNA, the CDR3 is TGCGCCAGCAGCCTCTACTTGGGACAGGGGGCAGGGCAGCCCCAGCATTTT.

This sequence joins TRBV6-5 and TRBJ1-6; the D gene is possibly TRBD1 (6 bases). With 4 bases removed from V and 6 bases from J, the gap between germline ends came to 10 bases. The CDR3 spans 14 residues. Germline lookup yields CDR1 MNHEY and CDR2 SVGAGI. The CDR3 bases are TGTGCCAGCAGTTTAACAGGGAGTAATTCACCCCTCCACTTT. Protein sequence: CASSLTGSNSPLHF.

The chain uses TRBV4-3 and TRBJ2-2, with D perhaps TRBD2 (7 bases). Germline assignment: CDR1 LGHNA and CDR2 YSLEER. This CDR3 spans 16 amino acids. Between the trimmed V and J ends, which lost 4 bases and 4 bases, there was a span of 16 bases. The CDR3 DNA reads TGCGCCAGCAGCCCGCAAACGGGGGGCTCCACCGGGGAGCTGTTTTTT. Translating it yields CASSPQTGGSTGELFF.

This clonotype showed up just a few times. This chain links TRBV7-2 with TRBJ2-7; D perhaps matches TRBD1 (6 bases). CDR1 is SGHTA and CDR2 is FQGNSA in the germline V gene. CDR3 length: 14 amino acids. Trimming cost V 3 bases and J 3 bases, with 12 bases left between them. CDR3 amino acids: CASSFAGTLYEQYF. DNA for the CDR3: TGTGCCAGCAGCTTCGCCGGGACACTCTACGAGCAGTACTTC.

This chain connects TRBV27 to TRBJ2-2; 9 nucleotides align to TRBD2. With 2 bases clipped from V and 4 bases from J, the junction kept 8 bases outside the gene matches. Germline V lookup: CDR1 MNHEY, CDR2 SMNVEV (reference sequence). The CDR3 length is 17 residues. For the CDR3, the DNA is TGTGCCAGCAGTTTAATTAGGGGACTAGCCGGCACCGGGGAGCTGTTTTTT. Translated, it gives CASSLIRGLAGTGELFF.

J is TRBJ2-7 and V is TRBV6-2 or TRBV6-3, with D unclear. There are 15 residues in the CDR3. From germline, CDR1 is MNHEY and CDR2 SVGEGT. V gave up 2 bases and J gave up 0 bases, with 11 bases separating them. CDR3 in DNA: TGTGCCAGCAGTTACCAGCCAGGCTTCTCCTACGAGCAGTACTTC. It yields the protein CASSYQPGFSYEQYF.

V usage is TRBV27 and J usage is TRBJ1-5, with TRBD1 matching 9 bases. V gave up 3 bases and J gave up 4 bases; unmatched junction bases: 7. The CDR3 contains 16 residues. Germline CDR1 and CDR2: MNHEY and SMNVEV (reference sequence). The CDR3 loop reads CASSFSGTGINQPQHF. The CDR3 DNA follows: TGTGCCAGCAGTTTCTCAGGGACAGGGATAAATCAGCCCCAGCATTTT.

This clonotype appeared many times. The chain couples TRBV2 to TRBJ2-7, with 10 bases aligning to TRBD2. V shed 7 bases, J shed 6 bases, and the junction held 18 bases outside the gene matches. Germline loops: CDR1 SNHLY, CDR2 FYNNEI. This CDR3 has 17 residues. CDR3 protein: CASIPLWGLAGGSEQYF. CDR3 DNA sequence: TGTGCCAGCATCCCTTTGTGGGGTTTAGCGGGAGGATCCGAGCAGTACTTC.

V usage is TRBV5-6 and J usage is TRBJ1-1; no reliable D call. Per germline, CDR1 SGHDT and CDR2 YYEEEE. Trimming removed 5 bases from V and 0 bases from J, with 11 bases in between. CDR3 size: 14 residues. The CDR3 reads CASRFRNLNTEAFF. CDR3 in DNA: TGTGCCAGCAGATTTAGGAACCTGAACACTGAAGCTTTCTTT.

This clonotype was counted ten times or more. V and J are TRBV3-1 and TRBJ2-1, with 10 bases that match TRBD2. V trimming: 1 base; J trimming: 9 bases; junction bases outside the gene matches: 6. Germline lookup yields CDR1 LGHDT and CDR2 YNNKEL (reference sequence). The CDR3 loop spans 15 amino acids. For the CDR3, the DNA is TGTGCCAGCAGCCAAGCACTTTCTAGCGGGAGTGAGCAGTTCTTC. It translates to CASSQALSSGSEQFF.

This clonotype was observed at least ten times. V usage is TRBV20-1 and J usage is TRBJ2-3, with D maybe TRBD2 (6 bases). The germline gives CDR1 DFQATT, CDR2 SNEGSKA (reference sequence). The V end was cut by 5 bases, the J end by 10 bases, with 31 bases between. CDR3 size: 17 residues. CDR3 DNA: TGCAGTGCTGTCCCGCATACAGACCTCAACCCGGGGGATCCGCAGTATTTT. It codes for CSAVPHTDLNPGDPQYF.

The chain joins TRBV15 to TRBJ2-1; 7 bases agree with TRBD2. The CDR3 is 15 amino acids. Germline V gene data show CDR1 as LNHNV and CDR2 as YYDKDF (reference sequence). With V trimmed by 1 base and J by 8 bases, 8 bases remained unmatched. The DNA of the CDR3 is TGTGCCACCAGCAGAGTGAGGGAGGGGTTATATGAGCAGTTCTTC. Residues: CATSRVREGLYEQFF.

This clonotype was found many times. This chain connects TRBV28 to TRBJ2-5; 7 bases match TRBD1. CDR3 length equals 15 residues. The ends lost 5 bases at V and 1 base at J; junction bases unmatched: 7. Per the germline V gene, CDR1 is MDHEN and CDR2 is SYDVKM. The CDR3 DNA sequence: TGTGCCAGCAGTGCCGGGACAGAGTCCCAAGAGACCCAGTACTTC. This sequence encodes CASSAGTESQETQYF. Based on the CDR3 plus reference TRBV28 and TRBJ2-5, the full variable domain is DVKVTQSSRYLVKRTGEKVFLECVQDMDHENMFWYRQDPGLGLRLIYFSYDVKMKEKGDIPEGYSVSREKKERFSLILESASTNQTSMYLCASSAGTESQETQYFGPGTRLLVL.

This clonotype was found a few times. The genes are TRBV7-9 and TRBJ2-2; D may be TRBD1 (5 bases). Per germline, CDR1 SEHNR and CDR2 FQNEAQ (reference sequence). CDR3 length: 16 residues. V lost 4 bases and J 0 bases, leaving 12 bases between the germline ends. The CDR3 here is CASSSWTPSNTGELFF. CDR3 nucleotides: TGTGCCAGCAGCTCTTGGACACCTTCGAACACCGGGGAGCTGTTTTTT. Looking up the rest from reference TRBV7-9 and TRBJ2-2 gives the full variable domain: DTGVSQNPRHKITKRGQNVTFRCDPISEHNRLYWYRQTLGQGPEFLTYFQNEAQLEKSRLLSDRFSAERPKGSFSTLEIQRTEQGDSAMYLCASSSWTPSNTGELFFGEGSRLTVL.